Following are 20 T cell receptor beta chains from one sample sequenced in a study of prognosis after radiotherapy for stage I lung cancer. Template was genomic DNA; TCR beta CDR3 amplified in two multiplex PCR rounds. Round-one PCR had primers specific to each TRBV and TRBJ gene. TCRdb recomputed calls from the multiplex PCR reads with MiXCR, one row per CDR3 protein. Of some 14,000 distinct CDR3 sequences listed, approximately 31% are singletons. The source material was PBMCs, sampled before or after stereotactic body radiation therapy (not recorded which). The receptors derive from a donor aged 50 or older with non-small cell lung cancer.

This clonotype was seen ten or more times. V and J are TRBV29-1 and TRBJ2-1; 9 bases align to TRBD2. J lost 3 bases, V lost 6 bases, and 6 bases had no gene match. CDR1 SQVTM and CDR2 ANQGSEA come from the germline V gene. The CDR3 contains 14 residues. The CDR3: CSVRAGGLYNEQFF. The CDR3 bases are TGCAGCGTGCGAGCGGGAGGACTCTACAATGAGCAGTTCTTC.

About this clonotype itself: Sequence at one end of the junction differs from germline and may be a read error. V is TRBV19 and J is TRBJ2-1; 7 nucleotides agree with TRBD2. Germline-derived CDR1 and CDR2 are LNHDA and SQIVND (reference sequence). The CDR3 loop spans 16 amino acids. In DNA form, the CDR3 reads TGTGCCAGTATCATTTCAAGCTCCGGGAGGATCCATGAGCAGTCCTTC. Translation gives CASIISSSGRIHEQSF.

In DNA, the CDR3 is TGTGCCAGCACTCAGGGACACCGTAATTCACCCCTCCACTTT. Protein sequence: CASTQGHRNSPLHF. This chain links TRBV12-3 or TRBV12-4 with TRBJ1-6, with a tentative D call TRBD1 (6 bases). Trimming shortened V by 7 bases and J by 6 bases, and 13 bases separated the two germline ends. The CDR3 has 14 residues.

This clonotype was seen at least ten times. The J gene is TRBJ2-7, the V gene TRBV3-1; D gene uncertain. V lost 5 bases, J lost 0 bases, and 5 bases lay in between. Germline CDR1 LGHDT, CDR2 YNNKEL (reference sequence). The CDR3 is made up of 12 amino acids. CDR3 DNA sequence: TGTGCCAGCAGCTATAGCTCCTACGAGCAGTACTTC. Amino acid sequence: CASSYSSYEQYF.

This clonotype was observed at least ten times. DNA for the CDR3: TGTGCCAGCAGCCGATCCGGGGGTCCAAGCAATCAGCCCCAGCATTTT. This encodes CASSRSGGPSNQPQHF. The rearrangement joins TRBV7-6 to TRBJ1-5; TRBD1 is a possible D gene (5 bases). Trimming removed 5 bases from V and 1 base from J, with 15 bases in between. CDR1 is SGHVS, CDR2 FNYEAQ, per germline. The CDR3 has 16 residues.

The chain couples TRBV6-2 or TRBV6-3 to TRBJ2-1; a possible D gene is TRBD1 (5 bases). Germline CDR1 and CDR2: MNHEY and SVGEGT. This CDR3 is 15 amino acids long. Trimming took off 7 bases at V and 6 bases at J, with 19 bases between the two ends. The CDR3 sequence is CASTGASVSLNEQFF. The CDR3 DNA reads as TGTGCCAGCACTGGGGCCTCAGTAAGTCTCAATGAGCAGTTCTTC.

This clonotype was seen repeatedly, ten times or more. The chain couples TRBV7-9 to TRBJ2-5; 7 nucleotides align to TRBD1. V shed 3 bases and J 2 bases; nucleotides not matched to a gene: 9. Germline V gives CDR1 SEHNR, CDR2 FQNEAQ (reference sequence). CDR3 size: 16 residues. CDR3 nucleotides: TGTGCCAGCAGCTTTGGACAGGAGTATTCACAAGAGACCCAGTACTTC. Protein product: CASSFGQEYSQETQYF.

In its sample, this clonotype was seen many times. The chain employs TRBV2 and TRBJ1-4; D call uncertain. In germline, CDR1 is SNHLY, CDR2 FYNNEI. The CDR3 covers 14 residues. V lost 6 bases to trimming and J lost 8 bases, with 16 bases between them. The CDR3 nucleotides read TGTGCCAGCAGCCGTCTCGGGGTTAGCGAAAAACTGTTTTTT. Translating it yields CASSRLGVSEKLFF. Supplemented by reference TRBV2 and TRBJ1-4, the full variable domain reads EPEVTQTPSHQVTQMGQEVILRCVPISNHLYFYWYRQILGQKVEFLVSFYNNEISEKSEIFDDQFSVERPDGSNFTLKIRSTKLEDSAMYFCASSRLGVSEKLFFGSGTQLSVL.

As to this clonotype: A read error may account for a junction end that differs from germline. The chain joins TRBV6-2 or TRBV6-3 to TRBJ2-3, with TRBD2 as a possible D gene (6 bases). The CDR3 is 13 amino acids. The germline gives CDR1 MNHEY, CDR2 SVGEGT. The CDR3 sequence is CSSREGGSDTQYF. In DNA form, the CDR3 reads TGTTCCAGCAGGGAAGGAGGGTCAGATACGCAGTATTTT.

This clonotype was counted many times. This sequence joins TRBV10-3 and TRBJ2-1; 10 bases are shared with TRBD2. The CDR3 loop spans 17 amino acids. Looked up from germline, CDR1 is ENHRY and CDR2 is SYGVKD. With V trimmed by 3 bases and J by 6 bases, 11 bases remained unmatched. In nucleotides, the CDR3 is TGTGCCATCAGTGATAGGGCGGAGCGGGAGGGCAGCAATGAGCAGTTCTTC. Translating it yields CAISDRAEREGSNEQFF.

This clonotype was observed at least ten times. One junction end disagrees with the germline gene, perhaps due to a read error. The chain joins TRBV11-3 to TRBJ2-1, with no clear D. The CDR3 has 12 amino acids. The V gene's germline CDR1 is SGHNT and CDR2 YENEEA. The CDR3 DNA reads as TGTGCCAGCAGCTTAACAGAGGCTGGGCAGCTCTTC. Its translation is CASSLTEAGQLF.

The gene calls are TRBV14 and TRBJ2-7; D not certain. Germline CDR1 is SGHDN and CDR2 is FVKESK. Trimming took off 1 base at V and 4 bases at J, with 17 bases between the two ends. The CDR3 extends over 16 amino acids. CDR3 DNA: TGTGCCAGCAGCCAAGTTTTCCGAGCGAGTAGTTACGAGCAGTACTTC. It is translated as CASSQVFRASSYEQYF.

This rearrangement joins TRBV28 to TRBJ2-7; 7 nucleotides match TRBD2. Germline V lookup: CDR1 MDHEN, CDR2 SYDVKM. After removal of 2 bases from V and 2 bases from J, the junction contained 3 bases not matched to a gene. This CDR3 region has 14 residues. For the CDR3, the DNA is TGTGCCAGCAGTTTAGCGGGAGAGACCTACGAGCAGTACTTC. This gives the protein CASSLAGETYEQYF.

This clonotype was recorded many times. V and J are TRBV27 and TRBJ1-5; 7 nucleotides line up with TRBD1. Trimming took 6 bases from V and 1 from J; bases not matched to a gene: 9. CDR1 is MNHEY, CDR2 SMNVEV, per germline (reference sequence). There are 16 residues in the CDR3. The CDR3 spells CASSQTGTVSNQPQHF. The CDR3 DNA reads TGTGCCAGCAGCCAGACCGGGACAGTCAGCAATCAGCCCCAGCATTTT.

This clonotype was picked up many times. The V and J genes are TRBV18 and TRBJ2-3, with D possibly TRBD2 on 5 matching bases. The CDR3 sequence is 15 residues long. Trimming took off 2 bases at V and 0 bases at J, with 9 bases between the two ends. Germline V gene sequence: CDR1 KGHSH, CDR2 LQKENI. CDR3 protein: CASSPSQRSTDTQYF. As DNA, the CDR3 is TGTGCCAGCTCACCATCCCAGCGGAGCACAGATACGCAGTATTTT.

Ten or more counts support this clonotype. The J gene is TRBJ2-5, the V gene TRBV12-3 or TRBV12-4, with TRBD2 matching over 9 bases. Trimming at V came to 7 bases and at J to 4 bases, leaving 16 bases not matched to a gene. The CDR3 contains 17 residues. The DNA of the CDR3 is TGTGCCAGCAACCACCCTGGGGGCGGGAGGGCCCTAGAGACCCAGTACTTC. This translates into CASNHPGGGRALETQYF.

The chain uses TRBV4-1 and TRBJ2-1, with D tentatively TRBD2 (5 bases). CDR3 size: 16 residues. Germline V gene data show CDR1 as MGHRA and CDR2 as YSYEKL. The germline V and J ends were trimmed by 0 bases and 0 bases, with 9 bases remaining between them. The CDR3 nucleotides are TGCGCCAGCAGCCAAGAGGTCCGGGGCTCCTACAATGAGCAGTTCTTC. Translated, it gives CASSQEVRGSYNEQFF.

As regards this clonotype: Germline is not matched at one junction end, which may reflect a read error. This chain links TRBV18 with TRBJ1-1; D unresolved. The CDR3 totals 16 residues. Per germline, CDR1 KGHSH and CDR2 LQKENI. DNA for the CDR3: TGTGCCAGCTCACCAATGGGCAGGTTATCGAAAACTGAAGATTTCTTT. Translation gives CASSPMGRLSKTEDFF.

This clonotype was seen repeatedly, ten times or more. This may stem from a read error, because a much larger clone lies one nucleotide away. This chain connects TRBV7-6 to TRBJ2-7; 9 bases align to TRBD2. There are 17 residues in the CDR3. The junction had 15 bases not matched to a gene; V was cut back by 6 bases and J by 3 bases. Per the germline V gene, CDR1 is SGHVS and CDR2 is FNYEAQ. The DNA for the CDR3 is TGTGCCAGCAGGCCCGGGACTAGCAGGAGTCAGGGCTACGAGCAGTACTTC. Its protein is CASRPGTSRSQGYEQYF.

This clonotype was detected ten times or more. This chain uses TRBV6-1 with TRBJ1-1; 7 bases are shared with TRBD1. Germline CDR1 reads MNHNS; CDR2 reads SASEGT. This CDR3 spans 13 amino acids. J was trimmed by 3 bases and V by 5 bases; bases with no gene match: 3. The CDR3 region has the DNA TGTGCCAGCAGTAGACAGGGTTACACTGAAGCTTTCTTT. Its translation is CASSRQGYTEAFF.